This entry concerns a single T cell receptor beta chain. This specimen belongs to a study of blood T cell repertoires in COVID-19. Turning to the study itself: T cells, B-cell-depleted T cells, or PBMCs supplied cDNA or gDNA.

In the authors' workflow: Quantification of nucleated cells was approximated via reference gene primer amplification. Clones were read by immunoSEQ multiplex PCR, and TCRdb kept only the in-frame ones, dropping some. V, J and clone size are taken as reported in that table, and D and trimming were inferred from the DNA itself. The sample shows some 160,000 clones, about four fifths of them seen only once. V lost 5 bases to trimming and J lost 8 bases; unmatched junction nucleotides: 8. CDR3 length equals 14 residues. CDR1 is MNHEY and CDR2 is SVGAGI in the germline V gene. What was sequenced was peripheral blood. The rearrangement joins TRBV6-5 to TRBJ2-1; 8 bases are shared with TRBD2. This clonotype was obtained from a woman between 65 and 79 years old who had recovered from COVID-19. The CDR3 protein is CASSQRGTSYEQFF. The CDR3, as DNA: TGTGCCAGCAGTCAACGCGGGACTAGTTATGAGCAGTTCTTC.